Following are 32 T cell receptor beta chains from one sample sequenced in a study of T cell changes during pregnancy in multiple sclerosis. TCRdb keeps only in-frame clones here, not all; method: immunoSEQ multiplex PCR. The data show about 64,000 clones, roughly 88% seen once. Sequencing was performed on peripheral blood, taken in the second trimester of pregnancy. The receptors were gathered from a female donor in good health, enrolled as a control in a pregnancy study.

V and J are TRBV7-2 and TRBJ1-2; 8 bases match TRBD1. Trimming at V came to 5 bases and at J to 5 bases, leaving 7 bases not matched to a gene. CDR1 and CDR2 from the germline V gene are SGHTA and FQGNSA. CDR3 size: 14 residues. The CDR3 DNA follows: TGTGCCAGCAGCCCGGACAGGGTCGAGTATGGCTACACCTTC. This codes for CASSPDRVEYGYTF. The full variable domain, rest sourced from reference TRBV7-2 and TRBJ1-2, is GAGVSQSPSNKVTEKGKDVELRCDPISGHTALYWYRQSLGQGLEFLIYFQGNSAPDKSGLPSDRFSAERTGGSVSTLTIQRTQQEDSAVYLCASSPDRVEYGYTFGSGTRLTVV.

The chain couples TRBV5-1 to TRBJ2-2; D ambiguous. The CDR3 is 15 amino acids. Deletions cut 0 bases from V and 1 base from J, with 7 bases between. Germline-derived CDR1 and CDR2 are SGHRS and YFSETQ. In DNA form, the CDR3 reads TGCGCCAGCAGCTTGGCTACGGGGAACACCGGGGAGCTGTTTTTT. It yields the protein CASSLATGNTGELFF.

The rearrangement uses TRBV15 and TRBJ2-2; 8 bases map to TRBD1. The V gene's germline CDR1 is LNHNV and CDR2 YYDKDF (reference sequence). The CDR3 covers 17 residues. J lost 6 bases, V lost 3 bases, and 12 bases had no gene match. CDR3 nucleotide sequence: TGTGCCACCAGCAGTACCAGGACAGGGCTCTTTCCCGGGGAGCTGTTTTTT. This encodes CATSSTRTGLFPGELFF.

The gene calls are TRBV19 and TRBJ1-2, with 8 bases identical to TRBD1. The CDR3 spans 13 residues. Germline V lookup: CDR1 LNHDA, CDR2 SQIVND (reference sequence). V gave up 6 bases and J gave up 4 bases; unmatched junction bases: 4. CDR3 region: CASRSDRVYGYTF. CDR3 DNA: TGTGCCAGTAGGTCGGACAGGGTCTATGGCTACACCTTC. Full variable domain (rest looked up from reference TRBV19 and TRBJ1-2): DGGITQSPKYLFRKEGQNVTLSCEQNLNHDAMYWYRQDPGQGLRLIYYSQIVNDFQKGDIAEGYSVSREKKESFPLTVTSAQKNPTAFYLCASRSDRVYGYTFGSGTRLTVV.

This rearrangement joins TRBV6-1 to TRBJ1-2; 10 nucleotides agree with TRBD1. The trim removed 3 bases at V and 8 bases at J, leaving 9 bases unmatched. The germline V gene has CDR1 MNHNS and CDR2 SASEGT. The CDR3 totals 15 residues. The CDR3 protein is CASSETGGAQGGYTF. In DNA form, the CDR3 reads TGTGCCAGCAGTGAGACAGGGGGCGCACAAGGCGGCTACACCTTC.

The chain employs TRBV11-3 and TRBJ2-2; TRBD2 agrees at 10 bases. V shed 4 bases and J 10 bases; nucleotides not matched to a gene: 12. In germline, CDR1 is SGHNT, CDR2 YENEEA. The CDR3 covers 16 residues. The CDR3 protein is CASSSVRRAGGSELFF. The CDR3 bases are TGTGCCAGCAGCTCCGTAAGGCGAGCGGGGGGGTCGGAGCTGTTTTTT.

The chain uses TRBV25-1 and TRBJ2-7, with D possibly TRBD1 on 6 matching bases. Germline CDR1 reads MGHDK; CDR2 reads SYGVNS. Between the trimmed V and J ends, which lost 4 bases and 4 bases, there was a span of 8 bases. This CDR3 has 12 residues. The CDR3 spells CASSVTGYEQYF. The CDR3 nucleotides read TGTGCCAGCAGTGTTACAGGGTACGAGCAGTACTTC.

The rearrangement joins TRBV27 to TRBJ1-4; TRBD1 might be the D (5 bases). Germline lookup yields CDR1 MNHEY and CDR2 SMNVEV (reference sequence). V was trimmed by 2 bases and J by 0 bases, leaving 13 bases between them. The CDR3 has 17 amino acids. The CDR3, as DNA: TGTGCCAGCAGTTTAACCGGACACTTTGCAACTAATGAAAAACTGTTTTTT. This encodes CASSLTGHFATNEKLFF. Full variable domain (rest looked up from reference TRBV27 and TRBJ1-4): EAQVTQNPRYLITVTGKKLTVTCSQNMNHEYMSWYRQDPGLGLRQIYYSMNVEVTDKGDVPEGYKVSRKEKRNFPLILESPSPNQTSLYFCASSLTGHFATNEKLFFGSGTQLSVL.

V and J are TRBV20-1 and TRBJ2-7; D unclear. The V gene lost 1 base and the J gene lost 6 bases, with 7 bases spanning the gap. In germline, CDR1 is DFQATT, CDR2 SNEGSKA (reference sequence). This CDR3 is 11 amino acids long. The CDR3 nucleotides read TGCAGTGCTAGAGCGACGGGCGAGCAGTACTTC. Its protein product is CSARATGEQYF.

This chain joins TRBV25-1 and TRBJ2-1; tentative D call: TRBD1 (6 bases). Looked up from germline, CDR1 is MGHDK and CDR2 is SYGVNS. V lost 5 bases, J lost 2 bases, and 10 bases lay in between. The CDR3 extends over 14 amino acids. Written as DNA, the CDR3 is TGTGCCAGCAGTCAAACAGGGCCCTACAATGAGCAGTTCTTC. It codes for CASSQTGPYNEQFF.

The V call is TRBV28, the J call TRBJ2-7; 8 bases agree with TRBD2. CDR3 length: 15 amino acids. Losses at the gene ends were 4 bases for V and 1 base for J; bases not matched to a gene: 6. The germline CDR1 and CDR2 sequences are MDHEN and SYDVKM. CDR3 loop: CASSSPTSGSYEQYF. DNA of the CDR3: TGTGCCAGCAGTTCCCCCACTAGCGGTTCCTACGAGCAGTACTTC.

V usage is TRBV6-1 and J usage is TRBJ1-2; the D gene is possibly TRBD1 (6 bases). The CDR3 contains 16 residues. Germline lookup yields CDR1 MNHNS and CDR2 SASEGT. V lost 2 bases to trimming and J lost 6 bases, with 19 bases between them. As DNA, the CDR3 is TGTGCCAGCAGTGAACTGGGAGGGGGGTTGTCCGATGGCTACACCTTC. Its protein product is CASSELGGGLSDGYTF.

There are a few counts of this clone. The chain links TRBV19 to TRBJ2-7; D possibly corresponds to TRBD2 (6 bases). The V gene's germline CDR1 is LNHDA and CDR2 SQIVND (reference sequence). CDR3 length: 12 amino acids. V was shortened by 6 bases and J by 3 bases, with 9 bases between the two germline ends. Here the CDR3 reads CASSGRDYEQYF. Written as DNA, the CDR3 is TGTGCCAGTAGCGGGAGAGACTACGAGCAGTACTTC.

The chain recombines TRBV6-5 with TRBJ1-2; D not certain. Germline V gene sequence: CDR1 MNHEY, CDR2 SVGAGI. This CDR3 region has 15 residues. V was trimmed by 4 bases and J by 6 bases, leaving 18 bases between them. CDR3 sequence reads: CASSSKAEGPHGYTF. The CDR3 coding sequence is TGTGCCAGCAGTTCGAAGGCGGAGGGCCCCCATGGCTACACCTTC.

The CDR3 sequence is CASSPPGQGMYEQYF. The CDR3 DNA follows: TGTGCCAGCTCACCACCAGGACAGGGGATGTACGAGCAGTACTTC. The chain is built from TRBV18 and TRBJ2-7, with 9 bases lining up with TRBD1. The germline V gene encodes CDR1 KGHSH and CDR2 LQKENI. The CDR3 spans 15 residues. The trim removed 0 bases at V and 4 bases at J, leaving 4 bases unmatched.

V and J are TRBV7-9 and TRBJ2-2; possibly TRBD2 for D (5 bases). The CDR3 totals 15 residues. The V and J ends lost 2 bases and 6 bases respectively, with 13 bases between them. From germline, CDR1 is SEHNR and CDR2 FQNEAQ (reference sequence). CDR3 in DNA: TGTGCCAGCAGCTTACTAGCAGGTCCGCCCGGGGAGCTGTTTTTT. Protein sequence: CASSLLAGPPGELFF.

As concerns this clone: The junction departs from the called germline gene at one end, perhaps through a read error. The chain couples TRBV20-1 to TRBJ2-1; D is perhaps TRBD1 (5 bases). CDR1 DFQATT and CDR2 SNEGSKA come from the germline V gene (reference sequence). CDR3 length equals 10 residues. CDR3 sequence reads: CSAQTAPRVF. CDR3 nucleotides: TGCAGTGCTCAGACAGCCCCACGGGTCTTC.

This chain joins TRBV9 and TRBJ2-3, with 9 bases matching TRBD2. V trimming: 4 bases; J trimming: 5 bases; junction bases outside the gene matches: 11. CDR1 is SGDLS, CDR2 YYNGEE, per germline. CDR3 length: 16 residues. The CDR3 protein is CASSPRSGGPIDTQYF. The CDR3 DNA reads TGTGCCAGCAGCCCCCGAAGCGGGGGGCCTATAGATACGCAGTATTTT.

The V and J genes are TRBV29-1 and TRBJ2-7, with D tentatively TRBD2 (6 bases). The germline gives CDR1 SQVTM, CDR2 ANQGSEA. The ends were cut back, 2 bases at V and 5 bases at J, with 16 bases in the middle. There are 14 residues in the CDR3. The CDR3: CSVELHGGGNEQYF. The CDR3 DNA reads TGCAGCGTTGAATTACACGGCGGAGGGAACGAGCAGTACTTC.

The chain recombines TRBV10-1 with TRBJ2-1, with 7 positions matching TRBD1. Germline values: CDR1 WNHNN, CDR2 SYGVQD (reference sequence). The CDR3 is 13 residues long. Germline trimming cut 10 bases from V and 16 bases from J; bases unmatched to any gene: 19. CDR3 nucleotides: TGCGCCACCAGCACCGGGACAGCCATCAAACCCTTCTTC. Its translation: CATSTGTAIKPFF.

J is TRBJ2-7 and V is TRBV10-3, with 8 bases aligning to TRBD1. The J segment lost 1 base and the V segment lost 2 bases, leaving 4 bases of the junction unmatched. Germline V gene lookup returns CDR1 ENHRY and CDR2 SYGVKD. The CDR3 sequence is 15 residues long. The CDR3 DNA sequence: TGTGCCATCAGTGAGGCGAGGACAGGGTCCTACGAGCAGTACTTC. The encoded protein is CAISEARTGSYEQYF.

CDR3 sequence (DNA): TGCGCCAGCAGCTTAACATTCGGGACAGCCTCGGGAAACACCATATATTTT. Translation: CASSLTFGTASGNTIYF. The V and J genes are TRBV5-1 and TRBJ1-3, with 7 bases that match TRBD1. CDR3 size: 17 residues. V dropped 2 bases and J dropped 4; count of bases not matched to a gene: 12. Per germline, CDR1 SGHRS and CDR2 YFSETQ.

The V gene is TRBV5-1, the J gene TRBJ2-7; tentative D call: TRBD2 (6 bases). From germline, CDR1 is SGHRS and CDR2 YFSETQ. The V end was cut by 0 bases, the J end by 0 bases, with 10 bases between. This CDR3 is built from 15 residues. The CDR3 DNA follows: TGCGCCAGCAGCTTGGCCGGGGGAGACTCCTACGAGCAGTACTTC. It encodes CASSLAGGDSYEQYF.

This chain's CDR3 is CASSLGQTDQPQHF. The CDR3 DNA follows: TGTGCCAGCAGCTTAGGACAGACTGACCAGCCCCAGCATTTT. The rearrangement uses TRBV7-9 and TRBJ1-5, with D possibly TRBD1 on 5 matching bases. Germline V lookup: CDR1 SEHNR, CDR2 FQNEAQ (reference sequence). V lost 1 base to trimming and J lost 7 bases, with 11 bases between them. This CDR3 comprises 14 residues.

A few counts support this clone. The gene calls are TRBV6-6 and TRBJ2-5; D gene uncertain. The V and J ends lost 2 bases and 5 bases respectively, with 12 bases between them. The CDR3 covers 14 residues. Germline V gives CDR1 MNHNY, CDR2 SVGAGI (reference sequence). The CDR3 loop is CASSYVGQRETQYF. The CDR3 nucleotides read TGTGCCAGCAGTTACGTTGGCCAGAGGGAGACCCAGTACTTC.

The chain carries TRBV18 and TRBJ2-3, with 10 bases aligning to TRBD2. Germline CDR1 is KGHSH and CDR2 is LQKENI. V trimming: 6 bases; J trimming: 3 bases; junction bases outside the gene matches: 9. The CDR3 consists of 16 residues. CDR3 region: CASSLSSGGQTDTQYF. The CDR3 DNA is TGTGCCAGCTCCCTATCTAGCGGGGGTCAGACAGATACGCAGTATTTT.

The chain joins TRBV12-5 to TRBJ2-7; 11 bases agree with TRBD2. CDR1 and CDR2 (germline): LGHNT, FRNRAP. This CDR3 comprises 15 residues. J lost 3 bases, V lost 1 base, and 2 bases had no gene match. For the CDR3, the DNA is TGTGCTAGTGGTTTGGGACTAGCGGGGAACTACGAGCAGTACTTC. Translated, it gives CASGLGLAGNYEQYF.

The chain couples TRBV5-6 to TRBJ2-3; 9 bases match TRBD2. The V segment lost 0 bases and the J segment 6 bases; nucleotides outside the gene matches: 14. In germline, CDR1 is SGHDT, CDR2 YYEEEE. CDR3 length: 18 residues. CDR3 amino acids: CASSLAGWLAGPPDTQYF. The CDR3 DNA reads TGTGCCAGCAGCTTGGCAGGTTGGCTAGCGGGACCGCCGGATACGCAGTATTTT.

The chain is built from TRBV18 and TRBJ2-7, with 7 bases matching TRBD2. Germline CDR1 and CDR2: KGHSH and LQKENI. The CDR3 spans 13 residues. Trimming removed 5 bases from V and 2 bases from J; junction bases left unmatched: 3. In nucleotides, the CDR3 is TGTGCCAGCTCAGGGGGGGGGACCTACGAGCAGTACTTC. Translating gives CASSGGGTYEQYF.

CDR3 sequence reads: CAWSAGGAFPSHEQYF. CDR3 coding DNA: TGTGCCTGGAGTGCGGGGGGCGCATTCCCCAGTCACGAGCAGTACTTC. This sequence joins TRBV30 and TRBJ2-7; D perhaps matches TRBD2 (7 bases). The CDR3 runs to 16 residues. CDR1 is GTSNPN, CDR2 SVGIG, per germline (reference sequence). V lost 1 base, J lost 5 bases, and 21 bases lay in between. The entire variable domain, with the rest obtained from reference TRBV30 and TRBJ2-7, is as follows: SQTIHQWPATLVQPVGSPLSLECTVEGTSNPNLYWYRQAAGRGLQLLFYSVGIGQISSEVPQNLSASRPQDRQFILSSKKLLLSDSGFYLCAWSAGGAFPSHEQYFGPGTRLTVT.

The gene calls are TRBV14 and TRBJ2-1, with D perhaps TRBD2 (5 bases). The germline V and J ends were trimmed by 3 bases and 7 bases, with 22 bases remaining between them. This CDR3 is built from 17 residues. CDR1 and CDR2 (germline): SGHDN, FVKESK. The CDR3 coding sequence is TGTGCCAGCAGCCAGATAACCTTGGGAGCCCCGGGAAATGAGCAGTTCTTC. Translating it yields CASSQITLGAPGNEQFF.

The chain is built from TRBV7-2 and TRBJ2-7; TRBD2 might be the D (6 bases). CDR1 and CDR2 from the germline V gene are SGHTA and FQGNSA. V was clipped by 5 bases and J by 2 bases, with 16 bases between them. The CDR3 runs 15 residues. The CDR3 DNA is TGTGCCAGCAGCCTCTCGAGGGGACTTACCTACGAGCAGTACTTC. The encoded protein is CASSLSRGLTYEQYF.